This T cell receptor (beta chain) was retrieved from a study of T cell responses to AZD1222 COVID-19 vaccine. Study-level information: Second-dose intervals near 4 or 12 weeks were combined.

Study findings and constraints: Unmutated regions of variants are reportedly targeted by nearly half of spike-specific TCRs. It was only after the peak T cell response that any repertoires were sampled. After two AZD1222 doses, spike-specific TCR breadth and depth rose versus day 0.

Libraries were prepared by immunoSEQ multiplex PCR; TCRdb keeps only in-frame clonotypes and omits some of them. Found here are about 100,000 clones, about nine tenths of them singletons; the top ten hold under 2%. In the case of this clone: Its antigen is not known.

V was pared by 4 bases and J by 2 bases, with 8 bases of the junction left unmatched. CDR1 and CDR2 from the germline V gene are SGHVS and FNYEAQ. The CDR3 has 16 amino acids. The input for sequencing was peripheral blood, taken on day 0 of AZD1222 vaccination. The clonotype was recovered from an adult in good health. This rearrangement joins TRBV7-6 to TRBJ2-7; the match to TRBD2 covers 10 bases. CDR3 coding DNA: TGTGCCAGCAGCTCCGATCGACTAGCGGGCCCCTACGAGCAGTACTTC. Its translation: CASSSDRLAGPYEQYF.